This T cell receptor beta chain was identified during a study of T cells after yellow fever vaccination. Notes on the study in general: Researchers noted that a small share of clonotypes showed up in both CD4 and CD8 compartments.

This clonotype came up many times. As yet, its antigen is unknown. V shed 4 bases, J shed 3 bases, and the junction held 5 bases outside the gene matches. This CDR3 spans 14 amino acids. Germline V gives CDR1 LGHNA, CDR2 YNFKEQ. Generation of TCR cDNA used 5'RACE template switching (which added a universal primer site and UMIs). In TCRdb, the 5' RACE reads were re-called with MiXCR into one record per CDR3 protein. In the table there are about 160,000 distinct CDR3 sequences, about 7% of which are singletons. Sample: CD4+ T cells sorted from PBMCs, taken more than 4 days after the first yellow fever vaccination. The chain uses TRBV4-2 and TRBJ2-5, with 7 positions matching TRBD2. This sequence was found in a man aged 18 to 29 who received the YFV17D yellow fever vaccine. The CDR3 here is CASSLPGTKETQYF. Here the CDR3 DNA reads TGTGCCAGCAGCCTTCCCGGGACTAAAGAGACCCAGTACTTC.